Presented here are 30 T cell receptor beta chains from one specimen sequenced in a study of human T cells and chemical hapten exposure. TCRdb passed the 5' RACE reads through MiXCR, listing each CDR3 protein once. The sample contains more than 140,000 distinct CDR3 sequences, about 4% of which appear only once. Sequencing started from total RNA isolated from unfractionated whole blood. The receptor source for this set is a female donor in good health.

This clonotype was observed many times. The chain employs TRBV5-1 and TRBJ1-4, with 7 bases matching TRBD1. Germline V gene lookup returns CDR1 SGHRS and CDR2 YFSETQ. V dropped 4 bases and J dropped 11; count of bases not matched to a gene: 11. This CDR3 region has 14 residues. CDR3 in DNA: TGCGCCAGCAGCGAGGGGGACAGCCGTGAGAAACTGTTTTTT. Protein sequence: CASSEGDSREKLFF.

The chain carries TRBV7-9 and TRBJ2-4, with D perhaps matching TRBD2 (5 bases). Germline V gives CDR1 SEHNR, CDR2 FQNEAQ (reference sequence). This CDR3 is built from 13 residues. V shed 5 bases and J shed 7 bases, with 12 bases lying between them. The CDR3 sequence is CASSTGLANIQYF. DNA of the CDR3: TGTGCCAGCAGCACCGGACTGGCGAACATTCAGTACTTC.

Many counts were recorded for this clonotype. The chain couples TRBV4-3 to TRBJ1-4; D gene unclear. Per germline, CDR1 LGHNA and CDR2 YSLEER. The CDR3 contains 17 residues. Trimming pared 1 base from V and 8 bases from J, leaving 20 bases between. The CDR3 spells CASSQAPSGSEGEKLFF. CDR3 DNA sequence: TGCGCCAGCAGCCAAGCTCCGTCCGGGTCGGAAGGAGAAAAACTGTTTTTT.

This clonotype was found many times. The chain couples TRBV10-3 to TRBJ2-3; D uncertain. V gave up 6 bases and J gave up 0 bases, with 22 bases separating them. CDR3 size: 18 residues. Germline V CDR1 and CDR2: ENHRY, SYGVKD. The CDR3 reads CAISTLASPISSTDTQYF. The CDR3 coding sequence is TGTGCCATCAGCACACTGGCTTCGCCTATCTCTAGCACAGATACGCAGTATTTT.

This clonotype was observed at least ten times. The chain employs TRBV28 and TRBJ2-7; 10 bases agree with TRBD2. The junction had 8 bases not matched to a gene; V was cut back by 4 bases and J by 2 bases. CDR3 length equals 16 residues. From germline, CDR1 is MDHEN and CDR2 SYDVKM. CDR3 DNA sequence: TGTGCCAGCAGTTCCCCCCAGCGGGGGGGACCCTACGAGCAGTACTTC. Its protein is CASSSPQRGGPYEQYF.

As DNA, the CDR3 is TGCGCCAGCAGCTTGGTAACCGGGACCCGCCTGAACACTGAAGCTTTCTTT. Protein product: CASSLVTGTRLNTEAFF. The chain recombines TRBV5-1 with TRBJ1-1; D is perhaps TRBD1 (5 bases). The CDR3 runs 17 residues. The V end was cut by 0 bases, the J end by 0 bases, with 15 bases between. Germline V gene data show CDR1 as SGHRS and CDR2 as YFSETQ. The entire variable domain, with the rest obtained from reference TRBV5-1 and TRBJ1-1, is as follows: KAGVTQTPRYLIKTRGQQVTLSCSPISGHRSVSWYQQTPGQGLQFLFEYFSETQRNKGNFPGRFSGRQFSNSRSEMNVSTLELGDSALYLCASSLVTGTRLNTEAFFGQGTRLTVV.

This clonotype was picked up a small number of times. This sequence joins TRBV15 and TRBJ2-5, with D possibly TRBD2 on 5 matching bases. Trimming took 4 bases from V and 1 from J, leaving 13 bases between them. Germline lookup yields CDR1 LNHNV and CDR2 YYDKDF (reference sequence). The CDR3 spans 15 residues. CDR3 amino acids: CATSIRGIPQETQYF. CDR3 DNA sequence: TGTGCCACCAGCATCCGGGGAATACCCCAAGAGACCCAGTACTTC.

This clonotype was seen repeatedly, ten times or more. The V call is TRBV25-1, the J call TRBJ2-7, with TRBD2 as a possible D gene (6 bases). The CDR3 loop spans 13 amino acids. Trimming removed 6 bases at V and 0 bases at J, with 9 bases between. In germline, CDR1 is MGHDK, CDR2 SYGVNS. The CDR3 reads CASRDYSSYEQYF. The CDR3 coding sequence is TGTGCCAGCAGGGACTATAGCTCCTACGAGCAGTACTTC.

This clonotype was recorded at least ten times. V and J are TRBV7-6 and TRBJ2-2, with TRBD2 matching 12 bases. The trim removed 5 bases at V and 8 bases at J, leaving 12 bases unmatched. The CDR3 is 17 residues long. The V gene's germline CDR1 is SGHVS and CDR2 FNYEAQ. In nucleotides, the CDR3 is TGTGCCAGCAGCCCAGTCGGCCTAGCGGGGGGGACGGGGGAGCTGTTTTTT. The encoded protein is CASSPVGLAGGTGELFF.

The genes are TRBV6-5 and TRBJ2-3; 9 nucleotides align to TRBD2. The trim removed 0 bases at V and 13 bases at J, leaving 20 bases unmatched. Germline-derived CDR1 and CDR2 are MNHEY and SVGAGI. This CDR3 comprises 18 residues. In DNA form, the CDR3 reads TGTGCCAGCAGTTACTCCGGGGCGCTAGCGGGGCCCACAGATGAGAAGTATTTT. It encodes CASSYSGALAGPTDEKYF.

This chain connects TRBV7-2 to TRBJ1-1, with D perhaps matching TRBD1 (5 bases). Germline V gives CDR1 SGHTA, CDR2 FQGNSA. This CDR3 contains 16 residues. V was pared by 1 base and J by 1 base, with 13 bases between. The CDR3 spells CASSLGPGYRNTEAFF. CDR3 DNA: TGTGCCAGCAGCTTAGGGCCAGGGTACAGGAACACTGAAGCTTTCTTT.

This clonotype was counted many times. The gene calls are TRBV5-1 and TRBJ2-7; TRBD2 is a possible D gene (5 bases). This CDR3 is 12 amino acids long. V shed 4 bases and J shed 3 bases, with 8 bases lying between them. The germline CDR1 and CDR2 sequences are SGHRS and YFSETQ. The CDR3 DNA reads as TGCGCCAGCAGCCAGGACTTCTACGAGCAGTACTTC. Translation gives CASSQDFYEQYF.

The chain uses TRBV11-2 and TRBJ1-1; 8 nucleotides match TRBD1. The CDR3 runs to 15 residues. The germline CDR1 and CDR2 sequences are SGHAT and FQNNGV. V was clipped by 5 bases and J by 6 bases; unmatched bases: 11. The CDR3 here is CASSPGQGGSAEAFF. As DNA, the CDR3 is TGTGCCAGCAGCCCCGGACAGGGAGGATCCGCTGAAGCTTTCTTT.

This clonotype was counted ten times or more. V usage is TRBV20-1 and J usage is TRBJ1-2; tentatively, D is TRBD1 (5 bases). In germline, CDR1 is DFQATT, CDR2 SNEGSKA (reference sequence). V lost 0 bases and J 0 bases, leaving 17 bases between the germline ends. This CDR3 comprises 17 residues. The DNA of the CDR3 is TGCAGTGCTAGAGATCAAAGGGGAGGAACATCTAACTATGGCTACACCTTC. Its translation: CSARDQRGGTSNYGYTF.

This clonotype was picked up many times. V is TRBV5-1 and J is TRBJ1-1, with no clear D. Germline V gives CDR1 SGHRS, CDR2 YFSETQ. The CDR3 has 14 residues. Trimming took 0 bases from V and 0 from J, leaving 6 bases between them. CDR3 nucleotide sequence: TGCGCCAGCAGCTTGGAGTACGTGAACACTGAAGCTTTCTTT. Translating gives CASSLEYVNTEAFF.

This clonotype has a count of ten or more. This chain connects TRBV4-1 to TRBJ1-6; 9 bases line up with TRBD1. The germline CDR1 and CDR2 sequences are MGHRA and YSYEKL. J gave up 0 bases and V 0 bases, and 6 bases lay outside the gene matches. The CDR3 contains 19 residues. CDR3 DNA: TGCGCCAGCAGCCAAGACTACAGGGGGCAAACCTCCTATAATTCACCCCTCCACTTT. Protein sequence: CASSQDYRGQTSYNSPLHF.

This clonotype has a count of ten or more. This chain joins TRBV6-6 and TRBJ2-1; TRBD1 aligns across 7 bases. Germline V gene lookup returns CDR1 MNHNY and CDR2 SVGAGI (reference sequence). Losses at the gene ends were 0 bases for V and 7 bases for J; bases not matched to a gene: 6. The CDR3 runs 15 residues. CDR3 coding DNA: TGTGCCAGCAGTTACTCGATGCGCAGGGGGAATGAGCAGTTCTTC. Translated: CASSYSMRRGNEQFF.

This clonotype came up many times. The chain is built from TRBV20-1 and TRBJ2-7; 9 bases are a match to TRBD1. CDR1 DFQATT and CDR2 SNEGSKA come from the germline V gene (reference sequence). This CDR3 is 15 amino acids long. V lost 4 bases, J lost 2 bases, and 9 bases stayed unmatched. DNA for the CDR3: TGCAGTGCTACTGGGAGGACAGGGGTGGCCTACGAGCAGTACTTC. Its translation is CSATGRTGVAYEQYF.

This clonotype came up many times. The J gene is TRBJ1-1, the V gene TRBV7-2; D call uncertain. Germline loops: CDR1 SGHTA, CDR2 FQGNSA. V was shortened by 7 bases and J by 3 bases, with 9 bases between the two germline ends. The CDR3 runs 12 residues. The CDR3 DNA is TGTGCCAGCACCTTTAGTCACACTGAAGCTTTCTTT. Its translation: CASTFSHTEAFF.

The chain links TRBV12-3 or TRBV12-4 to TRBJ2-1; D may match TRBD1 or TRBD2 (6 bases each). V was pared by 7 bases and J by 2 bases, with 12 bases between. This CDR3 comprises 14 residues. CDR3 sequence: CASKKGGTYNEQFF. Here the CDR3 DNA reads TGTGCCAGCAAGAAGGGGGGAACCTACAATGAGCAGTTCTTC.

This clonotype was recorded many times. V gene TRBV27 combines with J gene TRBJ1-1; D perhaps matches TRBD1 (6 bases). CDR1 and CDR2 (germline): MNHEY, SMNVEV (reference sequence). The CDR3 length is 13 residues. V was shortened by 7 bases and J by 0 bases, with 9 bases between the two germline ends. CDR3 sequence reads: CASKGGLNTEAFF. The CDR3 DNA sequence: TGTGCCAGCAAGGGGGGCCTGAACACTGAAGCTTTCTTT.

At least ten counts were recorded for this clonotype. The J gene is TRBJ2-3, the V gene TRBV3-1, with 9 bases lining up with TRBD2. The CDR3 has 16 amino acids. The V and J ends lost 3 bases and 2 bases, in that order; junction bases with no gene match: 6. The germline CDR1 and CDR2 sequences are LGHDT and YNNKEL (reference sequence). CDR3 sequence (DNA): TGTGCCAGCAGCCAGCGCGGGGGGGCCACCACAGATACGCAGTATTTT. It translates to CASSQRGGATTDTQYF.

This clonotype was seen repeatedly, ten times or more. V usage is TRBV12-3 or TRBV12-4 and J usage is TRBJ1-1; D remains unclear. The CDR3 contains 16 residues. Trimming cost V 2 bases and J 5 bases, with 18 bases left between them. The CDR3 DNA reads as TGTGCCAGCAGTTTAAGTTTGGGTAACGCGGGAACTGAAGCTTTCTTT. As protein: CASSLSLGNAGTEAFF.

Here the CDR3 DNA reads TGTGCCAGCAGTCCCAGCCGGGGGTACGGCTACACCTTC. This gives the protein CASSPSRGYGYTF. This rearrangement joins TRBV12-3 or TRBV12-4 to TRBJ1-2, with D maybe TRBD1 (5 bases). The CDR3 sequence is 13 residues long. V lost 5 bases and J 8 bases, leaving 15 bases between the germline ends.

The CDR3 protein is CASRPTSYEQYF. The CDR3 region has the DNA TGTGCCAGCAGGCCGACCTCCTACGAGCAGTACTTC. The chain uses TRBV12-3 or TRBV12-4 and TRBJ2-7; no firm D call. V lost 6 bases to trimming and J lost 0 bases, with 6 bases between them. This CDR3 is 12 amino acids long.

This clonotype was seen a few times. V and J are TRBV12-3 or TRBV12-4 and TRBJ2-1; D is uncertain. Trimming cost V 6 bases and J 6 bases, with 6 bases left between them. This CDR3 has 11 amino acids. For the CDR3, the DNA is TGTGCCAGCAGCCGAGCCAATGAGCAGTTCTTC. Its protein is CASSRANEQFF.

This clonotype was observed at least ten times. The chain couples TRBV5-4 to TRBJ2-7; 9 bases align to TRBD1. Germline loops: CDR1 SGHNT, CDR2 YYREEE (reference sequence). The CDR3 length is 14 residues. The ends lost 4 bases at V and 6 bases at J; junction bases unmatched: 8. Here the CDR3 reads CASSRTGTGSEQYF. The CDR3 coding sequence is TGTGCCAGCAGCCGCACCGGGACAGGGTCCGAGCAGTACTTC. Variable domain in full (rest from reference TRBV5-4 and TRBJ2-7): ETGVTQSPTHLIKTRGQQVTLRCSSQSGHNTVSWYQQALGQGPQFIFQYYREEENGRGNFPPRFSGLQFPNYSSELNVNALELDDSALYLCASSRTGTGSEQYFGPGTRLTVT.

This clonotype was seen ten or more times. The chain employs TRBV2 and TRBJ1-2; no firm D call. The length of the CDR3 is 15 residues. CDR1 SNHLY and CDR2 FYNNEI come from the germline V gene. V dropped 0 bases and J dropped 4 bases, with 12 bases sitting between them. Here the CDR3 reads CASSEALRQVYGYTF. The CDR3 DNA follows: TGTGCCAGCAGTGAAGCGTTAAGACAAGTCTATGGCTACACCTTC.

This clonotype was seen many times. This chain joins TRBV2 and TRBJ2-2; no reliable D call. Germline-derived CDR1 and CDR2 are SNHLY and FYNNEI. Trimming took off 1 base at V and 4 bases at J, with 7 bases between the two ends. This CDR3 region has 14 residues. The DNA of the CDR3 is TGTGCCAGCAGTGAAGATAGAATCACCGGGGAGCTGTTTTTT. This gives the protein CASSEDRITGELFF.

At least ten counts were recorded for this clonotype. The chain recombines TRBV5-1 with TRBJ2-6; 7 bases are a match to TRBD1. V shed 2 bases, J shed 2 bases, and the junction held 1 base outside the gene matches. Per the germline V gene, CDR1 is SGHRS and CDR2 is YFSETQ. The CDR3 spans 15 residues. The CDR3 region is CASSFGQAGANVLTF. For the CDR3, the DNA is TGCGCCAGCAGCTTCGGACAGGCTGGGGCCAACGTCCTGACTTTC.